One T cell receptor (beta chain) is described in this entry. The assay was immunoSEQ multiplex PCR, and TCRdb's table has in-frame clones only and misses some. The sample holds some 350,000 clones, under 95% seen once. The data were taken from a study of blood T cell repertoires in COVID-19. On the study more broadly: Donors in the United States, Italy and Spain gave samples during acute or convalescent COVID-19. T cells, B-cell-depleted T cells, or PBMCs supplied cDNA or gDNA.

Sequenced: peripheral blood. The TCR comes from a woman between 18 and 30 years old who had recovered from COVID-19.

Here the CDR3 DNA reads TGTGCCAGCAGGCGCGACAGGGGGCATGGCTACACCTTC. Amino acid sequence: CASRRDRGHGYTF. The V call is TRBV28, the J call TRBJ1-2; 10 bases align to TRBD1. CDR3 length equals 13 residues. Germline lookup yields CDR1 MDHEN and CDR2 SYDVKM. Trimming took 6 bases from V and 6 from J; bases not matched to a gene: 4.